A selection of T cell receptor beta chains follows, all from one sample in a study of blood T cell repertoires in COVID-19. Some clones are missing from TCRdb's copy, which holds only in-frame ones; the method was immunoSEQ multiplex PCR. The sample records approximately 190,000 clones, about 83% being singletons. Sequenced input: PBMCs or T cells enriched from blood (not recorded which). These receptor sequences come from a woman aged 25 to 45 who had been exposed to COVID-19. Both conserved end residues are part of each CDR3. The D gene is left open where the match is weak. Clone sizes are given selectively: once, few, many, or a class where the clone is expanded.

v_call	clone_size	d_call	j_call	cdr3_aa
TRBV10-3	NA	NA	TRBJ1-5	CAISESWAGIQPQHF
TRBV7-7	NA	NA	TRBJ2-7	CASSPRDNSYEQYF
TRBV18	NA	TRBD1	TRBJ1-2	CASSHAPPDGQVYGYTF
TRBV19	NA	TRBD1	TRBJ1-5	CASTKQGSGQPQHF
TRBV5-4	NA	NA	TRBJ1-1	CASSLIGETEAFF
TRBV5-1	few	NA	TRBJ1-1	CASSLAWNTEAFF
TRBV5-1	NA	TRBD2	TRBJ2-3	CASSTGLAGGHSADTQYF
TRBV9	NA	TRBD2	TRBJ2-7	CASSGLAGGSSYEQYF
TRBV12-5	once	NA	TRBJ1-6	CASGLVGGGKNSPLHF
TRBV7-8	NA	TRBD1	TRBJ1-5	CASSPKDRDDQPQHF
TRBV2	NA	NA	TRBJ2-1	CASSGSGQEQFF
TRBV4-1	few	NA	TRBJ1-2	CASSQERQGDYGYTF
TRBV29-1	NA	NA	TRBJ1-2	CASTLGGARGYTF
TRBV13	NA	TRBD1	TRBJ2-2	CASSRMQRPGTGDVAGELFF
TRBV3-1/TRBV3-2	NA	NA	TRBJ1-2	CASSQERSVGYTF
TRBV5-1	NA	NA	TRBJ2-7	CASSYAASYEQYF
TRBV7-2	NA	NA	TRBJ2-1	CASSLFNNEQFF
TRBV27	few	TRBD1	TRBJ1-2	CASSPTGNYGYTF
TRBV5-6	NA	NA	TRBJ2-1	CASSLVAGAAFYNEQFF
TRBV10-3	NA	NA	TRBJ2-3	CAISQGSSTDTQYF
TRBV29-1	NA	TRBD1	TRBJ1-2	CSVVAGGDYGYTF
TRBV7-9	NA	NA	TRBJ2-7	CASSLRGEQYF
TRBV19	NA	NA	TRBJ2-2	CATEGDTGELFF
TRBV10-2	NA	NA	TRBJ2-7	CASSEIVVGSEQYF
TRBV5-4	NA	NA	TRBJ2-1	CASSLDGRGYNEQFF
TRBV2	few	TRBD1	TRBJ1-5	CASNKDRASQPQHF
TRBV5-1	NA	TRBD1	TRBJ2-2	CASSPGDRETGELFF
TRBV2	NA	NA	TRBJ2-3	CASSEDWGVADTQYF
TRBV7-8	NA	TRBD2	TRBJ2-1	CASSLDFRGGKYNEQFF
TRBV7-6	NA	TRBD2	TRBJ2-1	CASSLAMASGDLYNEQFF
TRBV18	NA	NA	TRBJ1-2	CASSLGLRYGYTF
TRBV6-6	NA	TRBD1	TRBJ2-5	CASSTQGAPYQETQYF
TRBV6-5	NA	NA	TRBJ1-2	CASTLGQGYGYTF
TRBV30	once	TRBD1	TRBJ2-2	CAWTTGVAGELFF
TRBV4-3	NA	NA	TRBJ2-3	CASSQSSTGTDTQYF
TRBV10-3	NA	NA	TRBJ1-1	CAINNAEGAEAFF
TRBV7-8	NA	NA	TRBJ1-1	CASSSVLRGEAFF
TRBV12-3/TRBV12-4	NA	TRBD1	TRBJ2-7	CASSLTGSGEQYF
TRBV6-6	NA	NA	TRBJ2-3	CASRDSAQSTDTQYF